This T cell receptor (beta chain) was documented in a study of spatial heterogeneity in lung cancer. Study-level points and caveats: Tumor mutation counts were tracked by expanded intratumoral alpha and beta TCR counts.

The sample's time point: sample taken at primary tumor resection. Some 72 TRACERx patients with early, untreated non-small cell lung cancer donated samples. Tumor, nontumor lung or frozen PBMC supplied whole RNA that was sequenced unsorted. Every cDNA TCR molecule received its own unique molecular identifier. TCRdb re-called the 5' RACE reads with MiXCR, one entry per CDR3 protein. The table includes about 6,800 distinct CDR3 sequences, around an eighth detected once. This clonotype appeared many times. The antigen is unknown. The CDR3 totals 13 residues. With 5 bases removed from V and 4 bases from J, the gap between germline ends came to 11 bases. Germline V CDR1 and CDR2: SGHAT, FQNNGV.

The sequence was collected from a male donor with early-stage non-small cell lung cancer. The source was lung tumor tissue, collected at surgery. This chain joins TRBV11-2 and TRBJ1-2; the D is unclear. The CDR3 here is CASSPGRGYGYTF. DNA for the CDR3: TGTGCCAGCAGCCCCGGGCGCGGCTATGGCTACACCTTC. The full variable domain, its missing parts supplied by reference TRBV11-2 and TRBJ1-2, is EAGVAQSPRYKIIEKRQSVAFWCNPISGHATLYWYQQILGQGPKLLIQFQNNGVVDDSQLPKDRFSAERLKGVDSTLKIQPAKLEDSAVYLCASSPGRGYGYTFGSGTRLTVV.